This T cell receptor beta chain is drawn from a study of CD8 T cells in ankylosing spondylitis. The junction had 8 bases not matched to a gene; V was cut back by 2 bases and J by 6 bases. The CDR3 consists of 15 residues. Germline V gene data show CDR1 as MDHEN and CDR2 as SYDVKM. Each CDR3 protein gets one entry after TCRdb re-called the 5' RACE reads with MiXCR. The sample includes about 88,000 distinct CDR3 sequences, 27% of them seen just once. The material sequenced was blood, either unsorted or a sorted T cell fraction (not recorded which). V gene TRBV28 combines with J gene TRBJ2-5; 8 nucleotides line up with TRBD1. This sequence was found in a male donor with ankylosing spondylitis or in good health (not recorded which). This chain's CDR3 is CASSLGGQARKTQYF. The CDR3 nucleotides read TGTGCCAGCAGTTTAGGGGGACAGGCTAGGAAGACCCAGTACTTC.